Below, one TCR beta chain is given with its context. With 4 bases removed from V and 0 bases from J, the gap between germline ends came to 13 bases. Germline V gives CDR1 SGHRS, CDR2 YFSETQ. The CDR3 spans 16 residues. The sample belongs to a study of blood T cell repertoires in COVID-19. Generated by immunoSEQ multiplex PCR, the TCRdb table keeps only in-frame clones and is missing some. The top ten clones hold 5% to 7% of a sample with roughly 45,000 clones, approximately 80% of them seen once. The source is a man over 45 with active COVID-19. The chain uses TRBV5-1 and TRBJ1-4; possibly TRBD1 for D (6 bases). The sequenced sample was peripheral blood. CDR3 amino acids: CASSPGGGATNEKLFF. CDR3 DNA sequence: TGCGCCAGCAGCCCCGGGGGGGGCGCAACTAATGAAAAACTGTTTTTT. The full variable domain, with the rest looked up from reference TRBV5-1 and TRBJ1-4, is KAGVTQTPRYLIKTRGQQVTLSCSPISGHRSVSWYQQTPGQGLQFLFEYFSETQRNKGNFPGRFSGRQFSNSRSEMNVSTLELGDSALYLCASSPGGGATNEKLFFGSGTQLSVL.